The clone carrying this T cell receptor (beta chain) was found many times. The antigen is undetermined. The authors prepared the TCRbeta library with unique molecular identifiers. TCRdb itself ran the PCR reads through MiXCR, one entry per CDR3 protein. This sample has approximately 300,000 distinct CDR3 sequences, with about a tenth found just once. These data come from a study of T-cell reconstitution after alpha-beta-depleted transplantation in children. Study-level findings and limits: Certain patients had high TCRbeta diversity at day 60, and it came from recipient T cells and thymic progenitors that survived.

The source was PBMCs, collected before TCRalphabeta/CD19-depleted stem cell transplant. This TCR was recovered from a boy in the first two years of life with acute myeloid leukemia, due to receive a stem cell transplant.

For the CDR3, the DNA is TGTGCCAGCAGCCGACCCCCCCAAGAGACCCAGTACTTC. It codes for CASSRPPQETQYF. V is TRBV4-2 and J is TRBJ2-5; D not resolved. Germline CDR1 reads LGHNA; CDR2 reads YNFKEQ. V was shortened by 4 bases and J by 1 base, with 7 bases between the two germline ends. The CDR3 is 13 residues long.